Each of the 5 T cell receptor beta chains below was sequenced from the same sample in a study of OX40 agonist ivuxolimab in advanced cancers. The protocol used for the library was the immunoSEQ multiplex PCR assay. The immuneACCESS repertoire file appears here via TCRdb, limited to in-frame rearrangements. These files lack a portion of the clones; in checked studies, under half of the deficit traces to unresolved V genes, and the cause of the others is not known. The sample has around 9,800 clones on record, roughly four fifths of them singletons. The top ten clonotypes cover around 30% of the sample. The starting material was CD4+ or CD8+ T cells sorted from blood, obtained in a trial of the OX40 agonist ivuxolimab. These TCRs come from an adult with an advanced solid tumor such as melanoma, head and neck, liver or kidney cancer.

A single count supports this clone. V is TRBV5-5 and J is TRBJ2-7; 14 nucleotides match TRBD2. Unmatched junction bases numbered 2, after V lost 3 bases and J lost 3 bases. The CDR3 totals 15 residues. From germline, CDR1 is SGHKS and CDR2 YYEKEE (reference sequence). DNA for the CDR3: TGTGCCAGCAGCTGGGGGACTAGCGGGAGCTACGAGCAGTACTTC. Amino acid sequence: CASSWGTSGSYEQYF.

V usage is TRBV7-8 and J usage is TRBJ1-4; D is undetermined. From germline, CDR1 is SGHVS and CDR2 FQNEAQ. The ends were cut back, 1 base at V and 8 bases at J, with 14 bases in the middle. The CDR3 runs 15 residues. The DNA for the CDR3 is TGTGCCAGCAGCTTAGGAGTTCTATCGGGCGAAAAACTGTTTTTT. This encodes CASSLGVLSGEKLFF.

J is TRBJ2-2 and V is TRBV9; the D gene is possibly TRBD1 (5 bases). Trimming removed 3 bases from V and 6 bases from J, with 15 bases in between. Germline V gene data show CDR1 as SGDLS and CDR2 as YYNGEE. The CDR3 extends over 15 amino acids. The CDR3 bases are TGTGCCAGCAGCGCCATTTCAGGGTACGCCGGGGAGCTGTTTTTT. Protein product: CASSAISGYAGELFF.

Relative to its sample, this clone is large. The chain joins TRBV27 to TRBJ2-1; TRBD2 matches at 10 bases. The CDR3 runs 17 residues. Germline-derived CDR1 and CDR2 are MNHEY and SMNVEV (reference sequence). Trimming at V came to 6 bases and at J to 3 bases, leaving 11 bases not matched to a gene. This chain's CDR3 is CASSQTGSSGSYNEQFF. The CDR3 nucleotides read TGTGCCAGCAGCCAAACAGGGTCTAGCGGGAGCTACAATGAGCAGTTCTTC.

In this sample, this clone turned up once. This sequence joins TRBV6-5 and TRBJ1-2; D is unresolved. The length of the CDR3 is 15 residues. The germline V gene encodes CDR1 MNHEY and CDR2 SVGAGI. V shed 0 bases and J shed 7 bases, with 15 bases lying between them. In nucleotides, the CDR3 is TGTGCCAGCAGTTACTCTCGGCGGCTGGCGGCTGGCTACACCTTC. This translates into CASSYSRRLAAGYTF.